These 4 T cell receptor beta chains originate from one sample sequenced in a study of shared clonotypes between healthy human individuals. Clones were read by immunoSEQ multiplex PCR, and TCRdb kept only the in-frame ones, dropping some. The sample has some 360,000 clones; around four fifths are singletons. Input material: memory CD4+ T cells sorted from blood. Stated subset: CD45RA-negative fraction. Receptors were obtained from a man aged 25-40 years in good health.

The genes are TRBV11-2 and TRBJ2-2, with 8 nucleotides matching TRBD1. Per germline, CDR1 SGHAT and CDR2 FQNNGV. V was pared by 0 bases and J by 8 bases, with 2 bases of the junction left unmatched. The CDR3 length is 14 residues. The CDR3 DNA reads TGTGCCAGCAGCTTAGACGGGACAGGTGGGGAGCTGTTTTTT. Protein product: CASSLDGTGGELFF.

This chain connects TRBV7-9 to TRBJ1-4; D is undetermined. The CDR3 covers 15 residues. Germline V CDR1 and CDR2: SEHNR, FQNEAQ (reference sequence). Trimming removed 5 bases at V and 0 bases at J, with 10 bases between. The CDR3 reads CASSPNGATNEKLFF. The CDR3 DNA sequence: TGTGCCAGCAGCCCAAATGGTGCAACTAATGAAAAACTGTTTTTT.

The chain has TRBV11-2 and TRBJ2-7, with 8 bases aligning to TRBD2. The CDR3 has 15 residues. With 1 base clipped from V and 0 bases from J, the junction kept 2 bases outside the gene matches. Germline CDR1 reads SGHAT; CDR2 reads FQNNGV. The CDR3 reads CASSLGREVSYEQYF. CDR3 nucleotides: TGTGCCAGCAGCTTAGGGCGGGAGGTCTCCTACGAGCAGTACTTC.

J is TRBJ1-1 and V is TRBV28, with 8 positions matching TRBD1. The CDR3 is made up of 13 amino acids. Per germline, CDR1 MDHEN and CDR2 SYDVKM. CDR3 DNA sequence: TGTGCGAGCTGGTCTCTACAGGGGGCTGAAGCTTTCTTT. It encodes CASWSLQGAEAFF.